This T cell receptor beta chain was documented in a study of technical replicates of blood from several donors. Only in-frame clones appear in the TCRdb table, and some are missing; sequencing was by immunoSEQ multiplex PCR. The sample lists about 85,000 clones, just under 95% occurring once. This CDR3 has 13 amino acids. CDR1 WSHSY and CDR2 SAAADI come from the germline V gene. V was clipped by 7 bases and J by 1 base; unmatched bases: 1. This receptor was identified in a human donor in good health. The chain uses TRBV10-2 and TRBJ2-3; 8 nucleotides align to TRBD2. Sequencing was carried out using T cells isolated from PBMCs. CDR3 in amino acids: CASILAGTDTQYF. CDR3 nucleotide sequence: TGCGCCAGCATACTAGCGGGCACAGATACGCAGTATTTT.